This TCR beta chain was captured by sequencing in a study of monozygotic twins with inflammatory bowel disease (dated by TCRdb to about 2019). About the full investigation: The complete study included 28 monozygotic twin pairs: 19 IBD-discordant Danish pairs and nine German pairs, of which four were IBD-concordant and five were IBD-discordant. Each individual had, on average, about 151 000 unique TCRalpha sequences and 181 000 unique TCRbeta sequences available for analysis. Disease-associated traits were sought mainly through comparisons between IBD patients and their genetically identical healthy co-twins within discordant pairs.

From each donor, a 2.5 ml peripheral blood sample was collected into PAXgene tubes and kept at -80 degrees C. Without any T cell sorting, total RNA was extracted from whole blood using the PAXgene blood miRNA kit on an automated QIAcube. Peripheral blood from monozygotic twin pairs, either concordant or discordant for inflammatory bowel disease, underwent deep TCRalpha and TCRbeta repertoire profiling that used unique molecular barcoding. Smoking habits were recorded for all twin pairs, and each individual was classified as a current, former or never smoker. With regard to this clonotype: Its antigen is currently not known.

The library was produced with 5' RACE. Preparation of each TCR library used around 3,500 ng of total RNA. For each sample, cDNA synthesis was carried out in eight separate reactions using SMARTScribe reverse transcriptase. During cDNA synthesis, template switching introduced unique molecular identifiers that contained a 6-nucleotide sample barcode. Amplification of TCRalpha and TCRbeta cDNA involved two nested PCRs of approximately 16 and 9 cycles, and each PCR was followed by bead purification. Before amplification, the cDNA was treated with uracil DNA-glycosylase and purified using the QIAquick PCR purification kit. The second PCR added Illumina TruSeq-compatible adapters along with sample-specific barcodes. Library quality and concentration were checked on TapeStation and Qubit, and libraries were pooled at 5 to 6.5 ng each. Sequencing of pooled libraries was carried out on an Illumina HiSeq2500 single-index Rapid Run using 2 x 100 bp reads and custom sequencing primers. For the original study's pipeline: PCR and sequencing errors were corrected by UMI-based consensus assembly using MiGEC version 1.2.6. V(D)J alignment, clonotype assembly and CDR3 extraction were performed with MiXCR version 2.1.1. To normalise gene usage, clonotype sharing and MAIT/NKT TCR abundance, the top 1000, 10 000 and 20 000 clonotypes in each sample were analysed. Diversity was computed as the inverse Simpson index with the vegan R package after downsampling to 27 000 UMIs. Statistical testing used paired Mann-Whitney U tests on the discordant twin pairs and applied Benjamini-Hochberg correction for multiple testing. TCRdb reanalyzed the reads, keeping one entry per CDR3 protein sequence and omitting DNA. TCRdb, not the original authors, processed these V and J calls. The sample's own table lists fewer than 200,000 distinct CDR3 sequences. The ten largest clones add up to over 2.5% of the sample.

From a lookup of the germline V gene (reference sequence), CDR1 and CDR2 are DFQATT and SNEGSKA. Including cysteine and phenylalanine, the CDR3 has 14 amino acids. Only the protein sequence is given. Points the paper makes about the study in general: Repertoire similarity did not differ between concordant and discordant twins, which could be due to limited statistical power. The analysis was unable to tell apart different T cell subtypes. A decrease in TCRbeta repertoire diversity, as measured by inverse Simpson index, was observed in IBD patients compared with their healthy co-twins. Because patients received different immunosuppressive treatments, the repertoires may have picked up extra background noise and variability between individuals. The results gave no support for a single strong signal or clonotype linked to IBD. Compared with healthy twins, IBD patients had fewer clonotypes in common with other individuals, a difference most pronounced in patients showing signs of disease activity.

The TCR comes from a human donor with ulcerative colitis or Crohn's disease, or a healthy co-twin of an affected twin (not recorded which). Sequencing input: blood. The chain employs TRBV20-1 and TRBJ2-2; with no DNA, the TCRdb D assignment of TRBD2 cannot be verified. The CDR3 is CSAKGTRNTGELFF.